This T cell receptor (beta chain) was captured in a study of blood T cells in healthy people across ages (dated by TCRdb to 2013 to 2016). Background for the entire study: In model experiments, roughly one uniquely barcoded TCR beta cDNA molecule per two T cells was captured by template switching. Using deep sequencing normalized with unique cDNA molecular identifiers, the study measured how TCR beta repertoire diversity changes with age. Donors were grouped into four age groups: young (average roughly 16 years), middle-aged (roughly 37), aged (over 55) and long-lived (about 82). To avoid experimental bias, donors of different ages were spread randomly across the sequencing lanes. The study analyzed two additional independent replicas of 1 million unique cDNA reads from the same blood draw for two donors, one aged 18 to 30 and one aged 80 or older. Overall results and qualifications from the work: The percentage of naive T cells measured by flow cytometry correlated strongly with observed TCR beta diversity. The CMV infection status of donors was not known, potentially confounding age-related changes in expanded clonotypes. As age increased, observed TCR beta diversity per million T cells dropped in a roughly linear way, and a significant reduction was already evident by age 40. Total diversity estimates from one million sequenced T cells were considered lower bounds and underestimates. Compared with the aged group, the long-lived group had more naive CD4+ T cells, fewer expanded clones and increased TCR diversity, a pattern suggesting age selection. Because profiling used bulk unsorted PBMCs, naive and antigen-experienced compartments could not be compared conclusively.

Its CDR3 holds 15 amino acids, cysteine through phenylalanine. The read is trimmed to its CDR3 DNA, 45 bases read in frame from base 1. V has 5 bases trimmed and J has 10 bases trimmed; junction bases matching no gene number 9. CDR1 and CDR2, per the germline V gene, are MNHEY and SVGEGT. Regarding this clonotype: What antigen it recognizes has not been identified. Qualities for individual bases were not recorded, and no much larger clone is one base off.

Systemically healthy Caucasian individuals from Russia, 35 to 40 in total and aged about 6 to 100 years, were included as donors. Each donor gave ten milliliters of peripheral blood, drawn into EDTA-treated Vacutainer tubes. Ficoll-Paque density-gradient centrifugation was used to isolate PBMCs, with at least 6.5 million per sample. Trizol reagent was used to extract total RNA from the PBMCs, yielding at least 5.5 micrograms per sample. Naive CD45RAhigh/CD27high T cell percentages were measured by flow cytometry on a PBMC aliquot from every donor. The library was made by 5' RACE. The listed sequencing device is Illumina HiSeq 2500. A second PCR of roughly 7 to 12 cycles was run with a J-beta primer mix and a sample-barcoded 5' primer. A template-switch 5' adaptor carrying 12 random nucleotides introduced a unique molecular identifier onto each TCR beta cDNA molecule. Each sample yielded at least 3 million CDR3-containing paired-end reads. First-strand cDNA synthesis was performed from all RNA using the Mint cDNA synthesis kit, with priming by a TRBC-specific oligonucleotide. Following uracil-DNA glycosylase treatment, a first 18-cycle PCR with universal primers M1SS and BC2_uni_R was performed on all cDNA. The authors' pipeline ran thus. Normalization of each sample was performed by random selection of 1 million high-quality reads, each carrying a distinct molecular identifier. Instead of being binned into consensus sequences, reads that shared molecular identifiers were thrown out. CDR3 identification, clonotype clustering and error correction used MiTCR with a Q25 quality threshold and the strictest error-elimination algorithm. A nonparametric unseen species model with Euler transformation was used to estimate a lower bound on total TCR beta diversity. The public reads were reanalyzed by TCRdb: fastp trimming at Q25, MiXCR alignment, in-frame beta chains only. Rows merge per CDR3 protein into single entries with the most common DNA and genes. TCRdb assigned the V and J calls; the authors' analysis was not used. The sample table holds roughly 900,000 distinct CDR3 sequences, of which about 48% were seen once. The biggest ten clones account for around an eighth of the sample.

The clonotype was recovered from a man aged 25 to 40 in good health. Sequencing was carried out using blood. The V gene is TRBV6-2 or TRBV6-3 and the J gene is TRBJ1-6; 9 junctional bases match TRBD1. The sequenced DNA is TGTGCCAGCAGTGTCGGGACAGGGACTACCTCACCCCTCCACTTT. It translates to CASSVGTGTTSPLHF.